The T cell receptor (beta chain) under discussion was sequenced for a study of T cells in Graves' hyperthyroidism and ophthalmopathy. Whole-study context: Specimen type is peripheral blood, collected at initial diagnosis prior to any treatment.

Study-wide findings and caveats: Also found in blood were most expanded thyroid clonotypes above 0.001. Ophthalmopathy was told apart from stable hyperthyroidism by a 13 V-J model.

V was trimmed by 0 bases and J by 5 bases, leaving 12 bases between them. Germline V gene lookup returns CDR1 SGHTS and CDR2 YDEGEE. CDR3 length: 15 residues. This clonotype was counted at least ten times. Its antigen is still unknown. Amplification of TCR beta CDR3 regions used RNA as the template. The TCR CDR3 first-round RT-PCR relied on the HTBI primer set. TCRdb redid the calling of the multiplex PCR reads with MiXCR, one entry per CDR3 protein. The sample shows just under 750,000 distinct CDR3 sequences, around 40% of them seen only once. The sample consisted of blood. The receptor's source is a woman aged 40-49 years with Graves' hyperthyroidism. The chain uses TRBV5-8 and TRBJ1-5, with D possibly being TRBD1 (5 bases). The CDR3 spells CASSLATTADQPQHF. CDR3 in DNA: TGTGCCAGCAGCTTGGCCACGACAGCTGATCAGCCCCAGCATTTT. Based on the CDR3 plus reference TRBV5-8 and TRBJ1-5, the full variable domain is EAGVTQSPTHLIKTRGQQATLRCSPISGHTSVYWYQQALGLGLQFLLWYDEGEERNRGNFPPRFSGRQFPNYSSELNVNALELEDSALYLCASSLATTADQPQHFGDGTRLSIL.